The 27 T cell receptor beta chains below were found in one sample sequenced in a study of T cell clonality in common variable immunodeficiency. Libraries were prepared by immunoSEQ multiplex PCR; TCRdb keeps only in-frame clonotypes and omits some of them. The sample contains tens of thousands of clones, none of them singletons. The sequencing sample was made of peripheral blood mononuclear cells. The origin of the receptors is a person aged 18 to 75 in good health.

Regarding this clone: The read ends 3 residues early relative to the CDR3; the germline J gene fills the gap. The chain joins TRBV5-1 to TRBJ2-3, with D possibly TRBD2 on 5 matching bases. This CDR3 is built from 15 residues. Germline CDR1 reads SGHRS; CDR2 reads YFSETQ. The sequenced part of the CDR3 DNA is TGCGCCAGCAGCTTGGGCGGGCAGGCACATCAGCCG. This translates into CASSLGGQAHQP. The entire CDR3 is CASSLGGQAHQPQYF.

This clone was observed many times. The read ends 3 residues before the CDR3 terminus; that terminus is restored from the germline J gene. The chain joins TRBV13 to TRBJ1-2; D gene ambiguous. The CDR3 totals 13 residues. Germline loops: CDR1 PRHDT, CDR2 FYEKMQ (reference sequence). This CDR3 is CASSLDTSEGYTF. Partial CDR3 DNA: TGTGCCAGCAGCTTAGACACGAGCGAGGGC.

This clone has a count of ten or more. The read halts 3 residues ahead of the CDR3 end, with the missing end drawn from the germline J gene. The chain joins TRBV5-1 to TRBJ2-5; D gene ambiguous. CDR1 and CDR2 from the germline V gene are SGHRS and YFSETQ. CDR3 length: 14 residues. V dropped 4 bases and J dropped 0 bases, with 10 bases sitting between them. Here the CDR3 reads CASSQLGYQETQYF. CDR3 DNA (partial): TGCGCCAGCAGCCAACTCGGTTACCAAGAGACC.

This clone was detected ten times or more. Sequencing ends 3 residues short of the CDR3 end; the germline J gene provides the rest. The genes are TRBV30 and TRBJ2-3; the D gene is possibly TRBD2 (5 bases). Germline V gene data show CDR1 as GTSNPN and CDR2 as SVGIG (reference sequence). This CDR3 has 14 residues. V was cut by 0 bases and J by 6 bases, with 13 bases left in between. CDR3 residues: CAWSVGSPGDTQYF. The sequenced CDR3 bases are TGTGCCTGGAGTGTAGGGAGCCCGGGGGATACG. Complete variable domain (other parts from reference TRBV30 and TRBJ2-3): SQTIHQWPATLVQPVGSPLSLECTVEGTSNPNLYWYRQAAGRGLQLLFYSVGIGQISSEVPQNLSASRPQDRQFILSSKKLLLSDSGFYLCAWSVGSPGDTQYFGPGTRLTVL.

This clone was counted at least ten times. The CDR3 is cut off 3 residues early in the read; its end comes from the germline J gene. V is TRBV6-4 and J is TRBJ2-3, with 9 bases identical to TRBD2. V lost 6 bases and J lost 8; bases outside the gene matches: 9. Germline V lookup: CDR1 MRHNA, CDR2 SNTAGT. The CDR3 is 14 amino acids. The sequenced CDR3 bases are TGTGCCAGCAGCGCTAGCGGGATCCGGGGTACG. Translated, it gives CASSASGIRGT. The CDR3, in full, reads CASSASGIRGTQYF.

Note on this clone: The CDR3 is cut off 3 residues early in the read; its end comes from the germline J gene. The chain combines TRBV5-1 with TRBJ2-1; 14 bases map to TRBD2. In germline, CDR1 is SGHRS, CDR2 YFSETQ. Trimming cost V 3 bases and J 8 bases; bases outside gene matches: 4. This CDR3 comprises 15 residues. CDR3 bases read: TGCGCCAGCAGCTATGGGACTAGCGGGAGCGATGAG. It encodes CASSYGTSGSDE. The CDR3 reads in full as CASSYGTSGSDEQFF.

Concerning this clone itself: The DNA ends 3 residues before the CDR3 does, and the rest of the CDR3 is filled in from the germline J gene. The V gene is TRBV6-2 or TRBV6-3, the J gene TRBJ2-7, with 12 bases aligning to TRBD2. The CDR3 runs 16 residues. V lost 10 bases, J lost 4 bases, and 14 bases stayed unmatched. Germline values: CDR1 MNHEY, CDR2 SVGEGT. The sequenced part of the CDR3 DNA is TGTGCCAACAACCACCCAAGACTAGCGGGAGAGTACGAG. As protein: CANNHPRLAGEYE. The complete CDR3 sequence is CANNHPRLAGEYEQYF.

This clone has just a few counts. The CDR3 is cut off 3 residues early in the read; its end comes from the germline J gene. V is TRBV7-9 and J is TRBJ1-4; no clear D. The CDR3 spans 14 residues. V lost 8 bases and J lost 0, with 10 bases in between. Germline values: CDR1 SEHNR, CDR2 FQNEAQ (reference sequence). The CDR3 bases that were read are TGTGCCAGCGGCTCAGTTGCAACTAATGAAAAA. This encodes CASGSVATNEK. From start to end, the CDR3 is CASGSVATNEKLFF.

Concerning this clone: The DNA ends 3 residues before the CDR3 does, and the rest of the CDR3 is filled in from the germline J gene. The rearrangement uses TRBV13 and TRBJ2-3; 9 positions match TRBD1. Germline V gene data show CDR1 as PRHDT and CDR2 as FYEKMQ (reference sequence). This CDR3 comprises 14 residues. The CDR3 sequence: CASSTDRGLETQYF. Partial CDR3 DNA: TGTGCCAGCAGCACGGACAGGGGTCTAGAGACG. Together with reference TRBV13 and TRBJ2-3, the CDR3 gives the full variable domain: AAGVIQSPRHLIKEKRETATLKCYPIPRHDTVYWYQQGPGQDPQFLISFYEKMQSDKGSIPDRFSAQQFSDYHSELNMSSLELGDSALYFCASSTDRGLETQYFGPGTRLTVL.

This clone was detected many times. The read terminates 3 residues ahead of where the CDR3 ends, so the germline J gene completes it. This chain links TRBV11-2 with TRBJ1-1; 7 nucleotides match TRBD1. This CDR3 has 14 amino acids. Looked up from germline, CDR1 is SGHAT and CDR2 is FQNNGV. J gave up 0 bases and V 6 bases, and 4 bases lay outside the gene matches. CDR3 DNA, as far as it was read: TGTGCCAGCAGAGAGGGACAGTTGAACACTGAA. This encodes CASREGQLNTE. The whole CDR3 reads CASREGQLNTEAFF.

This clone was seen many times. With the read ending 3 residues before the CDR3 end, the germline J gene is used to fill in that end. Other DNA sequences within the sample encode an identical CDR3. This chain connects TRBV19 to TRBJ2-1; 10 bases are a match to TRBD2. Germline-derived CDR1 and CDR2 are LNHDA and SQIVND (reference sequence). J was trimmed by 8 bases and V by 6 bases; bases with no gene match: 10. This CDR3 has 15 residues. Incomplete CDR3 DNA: TGTGCCAGTAGCCTCATAGCGGGAGGAGTATATGAG. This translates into CASSLIAGGVYE. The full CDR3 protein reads CASSLIAGGVYEQFF.

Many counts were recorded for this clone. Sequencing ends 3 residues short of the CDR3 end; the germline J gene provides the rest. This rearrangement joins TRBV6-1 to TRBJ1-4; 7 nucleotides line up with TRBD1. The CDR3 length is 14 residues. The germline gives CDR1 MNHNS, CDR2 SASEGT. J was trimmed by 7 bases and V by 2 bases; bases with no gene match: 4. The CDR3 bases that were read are TGTGCCAGCAGTGAAACAGGGGTGGGTGAAAAA. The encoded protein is CASSETGVGEK. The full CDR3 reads CASSETGVGEKLFF.

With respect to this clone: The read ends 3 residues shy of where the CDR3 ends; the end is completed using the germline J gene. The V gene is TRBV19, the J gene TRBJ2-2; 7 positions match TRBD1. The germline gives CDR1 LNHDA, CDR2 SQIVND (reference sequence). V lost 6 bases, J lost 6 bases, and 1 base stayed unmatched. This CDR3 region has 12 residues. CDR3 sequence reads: CASRTGSGELFF. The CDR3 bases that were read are TGTGCCAGTAGGACAGGGTCCGGGGAG. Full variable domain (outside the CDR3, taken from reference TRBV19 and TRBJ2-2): DGGITQSPKYLFRKEGQNVTLSCEQNLNHDAMYWYRQDPGQGLRLIYYSQIVNDFQKGDIAEGYSVSREKKESFPLTVTSAQKNPTAFYLCASRTGSGELFFGEGSRLTVL.

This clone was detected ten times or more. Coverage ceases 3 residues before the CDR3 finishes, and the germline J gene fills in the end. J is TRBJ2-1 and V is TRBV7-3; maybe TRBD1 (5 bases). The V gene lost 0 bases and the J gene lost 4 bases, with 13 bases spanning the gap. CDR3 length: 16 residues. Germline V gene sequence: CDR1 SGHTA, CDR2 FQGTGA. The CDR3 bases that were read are TGTGCCAGCAGCTTAACGTCTCGGACAAAGTACAATGAG. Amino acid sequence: CASSLTSRTKYNE. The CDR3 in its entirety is CASSLTSRTKYNEQFF.

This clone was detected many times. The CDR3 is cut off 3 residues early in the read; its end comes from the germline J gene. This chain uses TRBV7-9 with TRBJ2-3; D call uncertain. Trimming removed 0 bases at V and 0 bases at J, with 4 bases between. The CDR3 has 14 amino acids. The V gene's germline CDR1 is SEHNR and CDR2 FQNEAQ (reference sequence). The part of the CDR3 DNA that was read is TGTGCCAGCAGCTTAGCCAGAAGCACAGATACG. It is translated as CASSLARSTDT. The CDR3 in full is CASSLARSTDTQYF.

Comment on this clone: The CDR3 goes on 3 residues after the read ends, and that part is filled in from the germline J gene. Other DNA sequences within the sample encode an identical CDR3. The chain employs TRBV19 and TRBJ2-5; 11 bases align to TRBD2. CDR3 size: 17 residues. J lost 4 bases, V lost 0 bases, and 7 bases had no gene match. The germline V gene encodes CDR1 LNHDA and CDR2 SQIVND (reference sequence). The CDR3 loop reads CASSIDRLAGGLETQYF. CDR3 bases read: TGTGCCAGTAGTATAGATCGGCTAGCGGGAGGTCTAGAGACC.

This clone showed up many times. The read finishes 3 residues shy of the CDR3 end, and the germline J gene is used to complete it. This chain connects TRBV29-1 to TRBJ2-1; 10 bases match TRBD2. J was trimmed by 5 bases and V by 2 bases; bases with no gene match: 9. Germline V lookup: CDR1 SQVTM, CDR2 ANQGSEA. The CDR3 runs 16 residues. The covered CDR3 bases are TGCAGCGTTGAACCTTATTTAGCGGGAGGCCACAATGAG. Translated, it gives CSVEPYLAGGHNE. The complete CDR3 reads CSVEPYLAGGHNEQFF.

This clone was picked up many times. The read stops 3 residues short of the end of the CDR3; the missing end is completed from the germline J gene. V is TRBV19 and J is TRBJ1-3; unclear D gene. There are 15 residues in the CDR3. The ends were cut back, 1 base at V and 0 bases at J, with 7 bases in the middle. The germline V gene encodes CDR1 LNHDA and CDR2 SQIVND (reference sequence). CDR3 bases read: TGTGCCAGTAGTATAGGTCACAGCTCTGGAAACACC. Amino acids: CASSIGHSSGNT. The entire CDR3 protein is CASSIGHSSGNTIYF. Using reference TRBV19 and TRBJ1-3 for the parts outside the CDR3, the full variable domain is DGGITQSPKYLFRKEGQNVTLSCEQNLNHDAMYWYRQDPGQGLRLIYYSQIVNDFQKGDIAEGYSVSREKKESFPLTVTSAQKNPTAFYLCASSIGHSSGNTIYFGEGSWLTVV.

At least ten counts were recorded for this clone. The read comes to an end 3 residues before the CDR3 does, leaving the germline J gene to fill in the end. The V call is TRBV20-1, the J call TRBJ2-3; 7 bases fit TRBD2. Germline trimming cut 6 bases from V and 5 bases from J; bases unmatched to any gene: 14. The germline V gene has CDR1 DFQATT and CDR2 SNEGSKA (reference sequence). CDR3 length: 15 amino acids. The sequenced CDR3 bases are TGCAGTGCCAACCCCCCTCTCGCGGGAGAAGATACG. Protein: CSANPPLAGEDT. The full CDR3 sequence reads CSANPPLAGEDTQYF.

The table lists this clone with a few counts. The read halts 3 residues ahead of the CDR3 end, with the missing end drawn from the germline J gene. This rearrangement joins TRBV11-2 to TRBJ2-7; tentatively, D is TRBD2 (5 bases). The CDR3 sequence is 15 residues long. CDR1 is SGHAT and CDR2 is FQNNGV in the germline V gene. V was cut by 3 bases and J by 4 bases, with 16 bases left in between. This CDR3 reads CASSLLGPSRYEQYF. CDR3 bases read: TGTGCCAGCAGCTTGCTCGGGCCTAGCCGATACGAG.

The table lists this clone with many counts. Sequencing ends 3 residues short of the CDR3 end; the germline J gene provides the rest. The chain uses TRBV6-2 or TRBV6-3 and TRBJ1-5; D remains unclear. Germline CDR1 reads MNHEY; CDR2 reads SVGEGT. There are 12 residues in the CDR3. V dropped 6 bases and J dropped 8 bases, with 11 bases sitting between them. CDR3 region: CASSLTVEPQHF. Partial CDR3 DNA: TGTGCCAGCAGCCTTACAGTGGAGCCC.

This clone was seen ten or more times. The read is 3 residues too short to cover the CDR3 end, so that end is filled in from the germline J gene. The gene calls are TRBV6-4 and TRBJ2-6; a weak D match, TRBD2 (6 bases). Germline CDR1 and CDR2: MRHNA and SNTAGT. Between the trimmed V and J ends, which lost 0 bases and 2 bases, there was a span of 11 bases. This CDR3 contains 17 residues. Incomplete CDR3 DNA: TGTGCCAGCAGTGACTCGACTAGGTCCGCTGGGGCCAACGTC. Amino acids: CASSDSTRSAGANV. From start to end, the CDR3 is CASSDSTRSAGANVLTF.

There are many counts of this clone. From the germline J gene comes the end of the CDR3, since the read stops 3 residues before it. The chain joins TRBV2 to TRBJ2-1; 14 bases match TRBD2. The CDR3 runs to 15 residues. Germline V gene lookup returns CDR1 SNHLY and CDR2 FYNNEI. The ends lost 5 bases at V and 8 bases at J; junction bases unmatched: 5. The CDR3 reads CASSSGTSGRYEQFF. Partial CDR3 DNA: TGTGCCAGCAGTTCGGGGACTAGCGGGAGATATGAG.

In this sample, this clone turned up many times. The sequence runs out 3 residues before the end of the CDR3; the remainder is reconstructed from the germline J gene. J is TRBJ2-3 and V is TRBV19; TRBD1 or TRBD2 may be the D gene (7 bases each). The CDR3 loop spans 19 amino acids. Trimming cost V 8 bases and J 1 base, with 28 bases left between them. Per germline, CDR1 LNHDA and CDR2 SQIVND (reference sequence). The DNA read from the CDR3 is TGTGCCAGTGGGGAGGGGGCCGGCGTTTGGGGCGTCGGCACAGATACG. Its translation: CASGEGAGVWGVGTDT. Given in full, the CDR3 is CASGEGAGVWGVGTDTQYF.

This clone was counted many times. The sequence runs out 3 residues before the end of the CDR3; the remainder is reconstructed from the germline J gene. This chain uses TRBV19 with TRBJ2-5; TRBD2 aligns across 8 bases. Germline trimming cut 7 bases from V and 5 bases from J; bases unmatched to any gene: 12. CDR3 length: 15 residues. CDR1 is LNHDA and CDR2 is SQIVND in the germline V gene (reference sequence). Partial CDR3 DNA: TGTGCCAGTACGGGGGGGAGGGCCCCTGGCGAGACC. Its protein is CASTGGRAPGET. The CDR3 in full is CASTGGRAPGETQYF. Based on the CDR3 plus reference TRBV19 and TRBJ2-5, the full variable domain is DGGITQSPKYLFRKEGQNVTLSCEQNLNHDAMYWYRQDPGQGLRLIYYSQIVNDFQKGDIAEGYSVSREKKESFPLTVTSAQKNPTAFYLCASTGGRAPGETQYFGPGTRLLVL.

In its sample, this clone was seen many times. The sequenced part of the CDR3 DNA is TGTGCCAGCAGCTTCAAGGGGACAAAGGCAGATACG. Residues: CASSFKGTKADT. The whole CDR3 sequence is CASSFKGTKADTQYF. The V call is TRBV5-8, the J call TRBJ2-3, with D possibly TRBD1 on 6 matching bases. The read falls 3 residues short of the CDR3 end, and the missing part is taken from the germline J gene. CDR3 length: 15 amino acids. Germline assignment: CDR1 SGHTS and CDR2 YDEGEE. Trimming removed 2 bases at V and 4 bases at J, with 14 bases between.

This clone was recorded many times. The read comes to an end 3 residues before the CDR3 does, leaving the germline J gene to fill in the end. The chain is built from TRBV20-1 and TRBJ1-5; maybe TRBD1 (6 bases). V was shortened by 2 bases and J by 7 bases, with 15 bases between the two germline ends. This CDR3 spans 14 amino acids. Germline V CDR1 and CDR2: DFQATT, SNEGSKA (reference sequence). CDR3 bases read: TGCAGTGCTAGAAGGGGGGGGGAGGGACAGCCC. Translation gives CSARRGGEGQP. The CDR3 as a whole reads CSARRGGEGQPQHF.